The 20 T cell receptor beta chains given below trace back to one sample, sequenced in a study of regulatory T cells in long-lasting Graves disease. Time point noted: newly diagnosed GD, antithyroid drugs for less than 3 months. After RNA was extracted from PBMCs, the TCR library was made from it. Sequencing libraries for TCR beta were prepared with iRepertoire HTBI primers and Arm-PCR of CDR3 regions. TCRdb reprocessed the multiplex PCR reads via MiXCR and lists one record per CDR3 protein. The sample gives roughly 610,000 distinct CDR3 sequences, 16% of which show up once; approximately 12% is in the top ten. These data also formed part of another study, on T cells in Graves' hyperthyroidism and ophthalmopathy.

Sequences were derived from peripheral blood mononuclear cells (PBMCs), sampled at new diagnosis, from a patient treated with antithyroid drugs. These receptors were obtained from a man between 18 and 29 years old with Graves disease.

Only a few counts were recorded for this clonotype. No conserved phenylalanine or tryptophan is present at the end of the CDR3, so a read error is the likely explanation. The chain carries TRBV6-1 and TRBJ1-2; D gene ambiguous. The V gene's germline CDR1 is MNHNS and CDR2 SASEGT. V dropped 2 bases and J dropped 2 bases, with 9 bases sitting between them. The CDR3 extends over 14 amino acids. The CDR3 nucleotides are TGTGCCAGCAGTGAAATGCGGCAGAACTATGGCTACACCCTC. It specifies CASSEMRQNYGYTL.

This chain uses TRBV29-1 with TRBJ1-2; maybe TRBD1 (5 bases). This CDR3 spans 14 amino acids. Trimming cost V 0 bases and J 5 bases, with 13 bases left between them. The germline CDR1 and CDR2 sequences are SQVTM and ANQGSEA. CDR3 amino acids: CSVEDPGTPYGYTF. For the CDR3, the DNA is TGCAGCGTTGAAGATCCTGGGACTCCTTATGGCTACACCTTC.

This clonotype was counted many times. V gene TRBV27 combines with J gene TRBJ1-2, with a weak D call TRBD1 (5 bases). CDR1 is MNHEY and CDR2 is SMNVEV in the germline V gene (reference sequence). V was clipped by 6 bases and J by 3 bases, with 11 bases between them. This CDR3 region has 13 residues. CDR3 in DNA: TGTGCCAGCAGCTTGAGGGGCGACTATGGCTACACCTTC. It translates to CASSLRGDYGYTF.

In this sample, this clonotype turned up a few times. The chain joins TRBV7-8 to TRBJ2-1; TRBD1 aligns across 7 bases. The CDR3 has 15 amino acids. CDR1 is SGHVS and CDR2 is FQNEAQ in the germline V gene. V was clipped by 5 bases and J by 4 bases; unmatched bases: 8. The CDR3, as DNA: TGTGCCAGCAGCCTGGACAGGCGAACTTACAATGAGCAGTTCTTC. Encoded protein: CASSLDRRTYNEQFF.

Note on this clonotype: A much more abundant neighbour one base away suggests this may be a read error. The chain recombines TRBV12-3 or TRBV12-4 with TRBJ2-5; tentatively, D is TRBD2 (7 bases). The CDR3 covers 14 residues. Between the trimmed V and J ends, which lost 7 bases and 1 base, there was a span of 13 bases. This CDR3 reads CASNWEGGQETQYF. The CDR3, as DNA: TGTGCCAGCAACTGGGAGGGGGGCCAAGAGACCCAGTACTTC.

This clonotype was seen repeatedly, ten times or more. This chain connects TRBV2 to TRBJ2-1; D call uncertain. Germline V gene data show CDR1 as SNHLY and CDR2 as FYNNEI. The CDR3 is 15 residues long. V lost 3 bases and J lost 0, with 9 bases in between. The DNA for the CDR3 is TGTGCCAGCAGTGATAGATGGTCCTCCTACAATGAGCAGTTCTTC. The encoded protein is CASSDRWSSYNEQFF.

This clonotype was counted between two and nine times. The rearrangement joins TRBV9 to TRBJ1-2; 7 bases fit TRBD1. The CDR3 is 13 amino acids. With V trimmed by 4 bases and J by 6 bases, 6 bases remained unmatched. Germline-derived CDR1 and CDR2 are SGDLS and YYNGEE. The DNA for the CDR3 is TGTGCCAGCAGCATAGCCACAGGGGATGGCTACACCTTC. It codes for CASSIATGDGYTF.

This clonotype was picked up a small number of times. The chain carries TRBV6-2 or TRBV6-3 and TRBJ1-5; D may be TRBD1 (5 bases). V was pared by 2 bases and J by 0 bases, with 8 bases between. The CDR3 is made up of 15 amino acids. The germline CDR1 and CDR2 sequences are MNHEY and SVGEGT. CDR3 residues: CASSYAGPSNQPQHF. CDR3 coding DNA: TGTGCCAGCAGTTACGCGGGACCTAGCAATCAGCCCCAGCATTTT.

The chain recombines TRBV9 with TRBJ2-5; 8 positions match TRBD1. Germline V CDR1 and CDR2: SGDLS, YYNGEE. V shed 3 bases, J shed 5 bases, and the junction held 6 bases outside the gene matches. This CDR3 is built from 14 residues. DNA of the CDR3: TGTGCCAGCAGCGCAGACAGGGGCCGGGAGACCCAGTACTTC. It translates to CASSADRGRETQYF.

This clonotype was observed at least ten times. The chain has TRBV20-1 and TRBJ2-3; the match to TRBD2 covers 7 bases. The junction had 7 bases not matched to a gene; V was cut back by 1 base and J by 3 bases. Germline V lookup: CDR1 DFQATT, CDR2 SNEGSKA (reference sequence). The CDR3 totals 15 residues. CDR3: CSARGGGSITDTQYF. Here the CDR3 DNA reads TGCAGTGCTAGAGGAGGCGGGAGTATTACAGATACGCAGTATTTT.

This clonotype has at least ten counts. The chain employs TRBV27 and TRBJ2-3, with TRBD1 identical over 8 bases. The CDR3 sequence is 15 residues long. CDR1 MNHEY and CDR2 SMNVEV come from the germline V gene (reference sequence). V shed 6 bases and J 3 bases; nucleotides not matched to a gene: 8. Written as DNA, the CDR3 is TGTGCCAGCAGCGTAACAGGGGGTCGGACAGATACGCAGTATTTT. Its protein is CASSVTGGRTDTQYF.

This clonotype showed up many times. V is TRBV12-3 or TRBV12-4 and J is TRBJ2-5, with 9 bases that match TRBD2. This CDR3 is 15 amino acids long. V was pared by 5 bases and J by 2 bases, with 6 bases of the junction left unmatched. The CDR3: CASSPGTSPQETQYF. The CDR3, as DNA: TGTGCCAGCAGTCCAGGGACTAGCCCACAAGAGACCCAGTACTTC.

The CDR3 DNA sequence: TGTGCCAGCAGTTTGAGGGGACAGACCCTCTCTGGGGCCAACGTCCTGACTTTC. Protein: CASSLRGQTLSGANVLTF. This chain connects TRBV12-3 or TRBV12-4 to TRBJ2-6; 7 positions agree with TRBD1. V lost 3 bases, J lost 0 bases, and 8 bases stayed unmatched. This CDR3 is 18 amino acids long.

This clonotype was detected ten times or more. This chain joins TRBV30 and TRBJ1-1, with D possibly matching TRBD1 (6 bases). The CDR3 spans 16 residues. From germline, CDR1 is GTSNPN and CDR2 SVGIG (reference sequence). V was pared by 0 bases and J by 5 bases, with 19 bases between. Here the CDR3 reads CAWSVQVGGFPTEAFF. Written as DNA, the CDR3 is TGTGCCTGGAGTGTACAAGTCGGGGGCTTCCCAACTGAAGCTTTCTTT.

This clonotype was counted a few times. This may arise from a read error, as a much more abundant clone is one base away. The chain employs TRBV2 and TRBJ2-3; 7 bases line up with TRBD2. CDR1 is SNHLY, CDR2 FYNNEI, per germline. J lost 5 bases, V lost 5 bases, and 10 bases had no gene match. The CDR3 is 15 amino acids. CDR3 loop: CASSTSESGEDTQYF. CDR3 coding DNA: TGTGCCAGCAGTACTAGCGAGAGTGGGGAAGATACGCAGTATTTT.

This rearrangement joins TRBV11-2 to TRBJ1-3; D gene ambiguous. Between the trimmed V and J ends, which lost 7 bases and 0 bases, there was a span of 16 bases. Germline CDR1 and CDR2: SGHAT and FQNNGV. The CDR3 spans 16 residues. CDR3 nucleotide sequence: TGTGCCAGCACTCCTGATGGGCCAAGCTCTGGAAACACCATATATTTT. Its protein is CASTPDGPSSGNTIYF.

This clonotype was detected only a few times. This chain joins TRBV15 and TRBJ2-7, with a tentative D call TRBD1 (5 bases). CDR3 size: 13 residues. CDR1 is LNHNV, CDR2 YYDKDF, per germline (reference sequence). Trimming left V 3 bases short and J 2 bases short, with 8 bases between. Written as DNA, the CDR3 is TGTGCCACCAGCAGGGACAAGACCTACGAGCAGTACTTC. This encodes CATSRDKTYEQYF.

CDR3 region: CASGSSPGGDTQYF. CDR3 in DNA: TGTGCCAGCGGCTCCTCCCCGGGGGGAGATACGCAGTATTTT. This chain links TRBV6-4 with TRBJ2-3; TRBD2 aligns across 7 bases. CDR1 and CDR2 from the germline V gene are MRHNA and SNTAGT. The CDR3 spans 14 residues. After removal of 8 bases from V and 5 bases from J, the junction contained 10 bases not matched to a gene.

This clonotype was seen ten or more times. The chain employs TRBV20-1 and TRBJ2-3; 10 bases align to TRBD2. V lost 5 bases, J lost 5 bases, and 1 base stayed unmatched. The CDR3 is 12 amino acids. Germline V gives CDR1 DFQATT, CDR2 SNEGSKA (reference sequence). The CDR3 sequence is CSAVAGGDTQYF. The CDR3 DNA is TGCAGTGCTGTAGCGGGAGGAGATACGCAGTATTTT.

This clonotype was seen more than once but under ten times. The J gene is TRBJ2-3, the V gene TRBV18; TRBD2 matches 9 bases. The CDR3 is 14 amino acids. V gave up 3 bases and J gave up 4 bases; unmatched junction bases: 2. The germline V gene encodes CDR1 KGHSH and CDR2 LQKENI. In DNA, the CDR3 is TGTGCCAGCTCACCGGGACTAGCAGCAGATACGCAGTATTTT. Its protein is CASSPGLAADTQYF.